What follows is one T cell receptor (beta chain) and its context. What it recognizes is unknown. This entry belongs to a study of T cells in Graves' hyperthyroidism and ophthalmopathy. Looked up from germline, CDR1 is DFQATT and CDR2 is SNEGSKA (reference sequence). CDR3 length equals 13 residues. V lost 6 bases and J 4 bases, leaving 13 bases between the germline ends. Template material for amplifying TCR beta CDR3 regions consisted of RNA transcripts. An initial round of RT-PCR targeting the TCR CDR3 relied on the HTBI primer set. A single record per CDR3 protein comes from TCRdb applying MiXCR to the multiplex PCR reads. The top ten hold around 3.5% of the sample, which has about 600,000 distinct CDR3 sequences, more than 15% seen once. Study results and limitations: Ophthalmopathy onset followed model prediction by a median about 6.5 months. Appearing also in blood were most of the thyroid clonotypes expanded above 0.001.

Ophthalmopathy patients showed a Clinical Activity Score of at least 3, NOSPECS grade of at least 4 and duration under 3 months. The PBMCs were taken from 10 ml of fresh peripheral blood. The V gene is TRBV20-1, the J gene TRBJ1-5; TRBD1 is a possible D gene (6 bases). The sample consisted of blood. This TCR was sampled from a woman aged 40-49 years with Graves' ophthalmopathy. The CDR3 DNA sequence: TGCAGTGCCACCTACGGGACAAATCAGCCCCAGCATTTT. Amino acids: CSATYGTNQPQHF.